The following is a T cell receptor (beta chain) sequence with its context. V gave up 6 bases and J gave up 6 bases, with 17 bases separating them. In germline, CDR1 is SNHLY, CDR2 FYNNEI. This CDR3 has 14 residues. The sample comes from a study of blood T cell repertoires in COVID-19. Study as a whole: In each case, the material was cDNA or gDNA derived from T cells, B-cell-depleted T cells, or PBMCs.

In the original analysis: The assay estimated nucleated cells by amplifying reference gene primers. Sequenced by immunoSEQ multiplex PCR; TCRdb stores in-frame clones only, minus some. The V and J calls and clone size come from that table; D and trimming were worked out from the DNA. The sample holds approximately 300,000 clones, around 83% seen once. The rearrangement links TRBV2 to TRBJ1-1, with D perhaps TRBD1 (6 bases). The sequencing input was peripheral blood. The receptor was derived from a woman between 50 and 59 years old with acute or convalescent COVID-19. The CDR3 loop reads CASSSGLQGPEAFF. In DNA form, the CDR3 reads TGTGCCAGCAGCAGTGGTCTACAGGGACCTGAAGCTTTCTTT. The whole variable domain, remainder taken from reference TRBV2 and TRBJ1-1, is EPEVTQTPSHQVTQMGQEVILRCVPISNHLYFYWYRQILGQKVEFLVSFYNNEISEKSEIFDDQFSVERPDGSNFTLKIRSTKLEDSAMYFCASSSGLQGPEAFFGQGTRLTVV.